The 6 T cell receptor beta chains presented below share a single source sample, sequenced in a study of shared clonotypes between healthy human individuals. Only in-frame clones appear in the TCRdb table, and some are missing; sequencing was by immunoSEQ multiplex PCR. This repertoire shows 2.5 million or so clones, around 94% found once; its top ten account for roughly 0.15%. The specimen sequenced was naive CD4+ T cells sorted from blood. Subset indicated: CD45RA+ positively selected. The receptors here all came from a man aged 18 to 30 in good health.

V gene TRBV6-6 combines with J gene TRBJ2-4; D may be TRBD1 or TRBD2 (5 bases each). Per germline, CDR1 MNHNY and CDR2 SVGAGI (reference sequence). The CDR3 totals 12 residues. V lost 0 bases, J lost 15 bases, and 12 bases lay in between. CDR3 DNA sequence: TGTGCCAGCAGTTACTCGAGGGAGAGGGGGTACTTC. This encodes CASSYSRERGYF.

The chain employs TRBV30 and TRBJ2-1; TRBD2 matches at 8 bases. The germline V gene encodes CDR1 GTSNPN and CDR2 SVGIG (reference sequence). This CDR3 contains 14 residues. Trimming at V came to 0 bases and at J to 5 bases, leaving 3 bases not matched to a gene. CDR3 residues: CAWSVPGRDNEQFF. Written as DNA, the CDR3 is TGTGCCTGGAGTGTACCCGGGAGGGACAATGAGCAGTTCTTC.

V usage is TRBV11-2 and J usage is TRBJ2-1; D is unclear. Trimming removed 3 bases at V and 6 bases at J, with 9 bases between. Germline values: CDR1 SGHAT, CDR2 FQNNGV. This CDR3 has 13 amino acids. The CDR3 spells CASSFGRVNEQFF. CDR3 bases: TGTGCCAGCAGCTTCGGACGCGTCAATGAGCAGTTCTTC.

This chain uses TRBV2 with TRBJ1-2; D call uncertain. This CDR3 region has 10 residues. Trimming cost V 4 bases and J 7 bases, with 4 bases left between them. The V gene's germline CDR1 is SNHLY and CDR2 FYNNEI. In DNA form, the CDR3 reads TGTGCCAGCAGTGCCGCTGGCTACACCTTC. Residues: CASSAAGYTF.

This clone appeared once. V gene TRBV5-6 combines with J gene TRBJ2-7; D is unclear. The CDR3 is made up of 14 amino acids. Trimming left V 1 base short and J 0 bases short, with 8 bases between. Germline lookup yields CDR1 SGHDT and CDR2 YYEEEE. CDR3 DNA sequence: TGTGCCAGCAGCTTGAGGCCCCACTCCTACGAGCAGTACTTC. This encodes CASSLRPHSYEQYF.

In this sample, this clone turned up once. This rearrangement joins TRBV6-6 to TRBJ2-7, with D possibly matching TRBD1 (5 bases). Germline-derived CDR1 and CDR2 are MNHNY and SVGAGI (reference sequence). Trimming pared 2 bases from V and 2 bases from J, leaving 16 bases between. The CDR3 consists of 16 residues. The CDR3, as DNA: TGTGCCAGCAGTTACCTAGGGGCCGCCAGGGCCTACGAGCAGTACTTC. It yields the protein CASSYLGAARAYEQYF.